The present TCR beta chain was sequenced within a study of cytomegalovirus exposure and HLA in healthy donors. Overall study findings and caveats: A link between a missense DCLRE1C variant and TCR beta V- and J-gene trimming emerged from a later analysis.

Germline V CDR1 and CDR2: GTSNPN, SVGIG (reference sequence). Trimming cost V 5 bases and J 9 bases, with 11 bases left between them. This CDR3 comprises 12 residues. This clone was counted between two and nine times. Its antigen remains unknown. 60 Vbeta and 13 Jbeta primers were used in PCR. Only in-frame clones appear in the TCRdb table, and some are missing; sequencing was by immunoSEQ multiplex PCR. This sample has approximately 290,000 clones; approximately 80% occur once, and the top ten carry about 0.3%. The sequence derives from a girl aged 2-10 years in good health and CMV-seronegative. The sample consisted of PBMCs. This chain links TRBV30 with TRBJ1-6, with TRBD1 as a possible D gene (5 bases). CDR3 residues: CAWEAGRSPLHF. In DNA, the CDR3 is TGTGCCTGGGAAGCAGGGCGTTCACCCCTCCACTTT. Using reference TRBV30 and TRBJ1-6 for the parts outside the CDR3, the full variable domain is SQTIHQWPATLVQPVGSPLSLECTVEGTSNPNLYWYRQAAGRGLQLLFYSVGIGQISSEVPQNLSASRPQDRQFILSSKKLLLSDSGFYLCAWEAGRSPLHFGNGTRLTVT.